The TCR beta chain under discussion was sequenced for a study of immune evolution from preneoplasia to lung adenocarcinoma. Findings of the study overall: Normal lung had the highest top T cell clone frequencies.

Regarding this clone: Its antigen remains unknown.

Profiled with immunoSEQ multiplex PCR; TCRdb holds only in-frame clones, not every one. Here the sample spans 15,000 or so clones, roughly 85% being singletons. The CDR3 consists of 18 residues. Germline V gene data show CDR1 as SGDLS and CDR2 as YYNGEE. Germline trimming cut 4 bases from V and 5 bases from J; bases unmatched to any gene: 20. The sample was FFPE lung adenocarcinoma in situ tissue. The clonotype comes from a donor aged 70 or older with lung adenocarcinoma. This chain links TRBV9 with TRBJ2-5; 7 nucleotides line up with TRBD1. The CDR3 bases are TGTGCCAGCAGCACGGCCGCCTTGCCCGGGACAGAGAGGGAGACCCAGTACTTC. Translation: CASSTAALPGTERETQYF.